These T cell receptor beta chains were read from a single sample in a study of regulatory T cells in long-lasting Graves disease. TCRdb recomputed calls from the multiplex PCR reads with MiXCR, one row per CDR3 protein. The table records roughly 610,000 distinct CDR3 sequences, around 15% of them present only once. The same sample was also studied in work on T cells in Graves' hyperthyroidism and ophthalmopathy.

The sequences come from peripheral blood mononuclear cells (PBMCs), collected at new diagnosis, from a patient treated with antithyroid drugs. These receptors were taken from a young man with Graves disease. CDR3s include the opening cysteine and the closing phenylalanine or tryptophan. The D gene is left open where the match is weak.

J gene: .
D gene: .
CDR3 length: 17
V gene: TRBV27
CDR3 protein: CASSNQLAGEIQETQYF

J gene: TRBJ2-1
D gene: .
CDR3 length: 12
V gene: TRBV7-2
CDR3 protein: CASSSQLGEQFF

J gene: TRBJ1-1
D gene: .
CDR3 length: 14
V gene: TRBV7-9
CDR3 protein: CASSYPRGNTEAFF

J gene: TRBJ1-2
D gene: .
CDR3 length: 15
V gene: TRBV5-1
CDR3 protein: CASSPRASKGYGYTF

J gene: TRBJ1-5
D gene: TRBD1
CDR3 length: 18
V gene: TRBV6-1
CDR3 protein: CASSEGRDRGVKNQPQHF

J gene: TRBJ2-3
D gene: TRBD1
CDR3 length: 15
V gene: TRBV10-3
CDR3 protein: CAISDWDRGADTQYF

J gene: TRBJ2-7
D gene: .
CDR3 length: 16
V gene: TRBV7-8
CDR3 protein: CASSLEFGTRAYEQYF

J gene: TRBJ2-1
D gene: TRBD2
CDR3 length: 15
V gene: TRBV4-1
CDR3 protein: CASSQDLAGGREQFF

J gene: TRBJ2-2
D gene: TRBD2
CDR3 length: 18
V gene: TRBV6-1
CDR3 protein: CASTYEGTSGINTGELFF

J gene: TRBJ2-7
D gene: .
CDR3 length: 13
V gene: TRBV7-8
CDR3 protein: CASSLREYDEQYF

J gene: TRBJ2-7
D gene: TRBD2
CDR3 length: 15
V gene: TRBV29-1
CDR3 protein: CSVDGLAGKPHEQYF

J gene: TRBJ1-1
D gene: TRBD1
CDR3 length: 12
V gene: TRBV29-1
CDR3 protein: CSTRGQHTEAFF

J gene: TRBJ2-7
D gene: .
CDR3 length: 16
V gene: TRBV6-1
CDR3 protein: CASGRQGGFPPYEQYF

J gene: TRBJ2-1
D gene: TRBD2
CDR3 length: 16
V gene: TRBV12-5
CDR3 protein: CANGLVPRGRTNEQFF

J gene: TRBJ1-1
D gene: .
CDR3 length: 13
V gene: TRBV7-3
CDR3 protein: CASSIGQPGEAFF

J gene: TRBJ1-5
D gene: .
CDR3 length: 16
V gene: TRBV18
CDR3 protein: CASSPGSPLSNQPQHF

J gene: TRBJ2-6
D gene: .
CDR3 length: 15
V gene: TRBV12-5
CDR3 protein: CASGLVGSGANVLTF

J gene: TRBJ2-3
D gene: TRBD2
CDR3 length: 21
V gene: TRBV6-5
CDR3 protein: CASSYPARHPTGTSGTDTQYF

J gene: TRBJ1-2
D gene: .
CDR3 length: 15
V gene: TRBV28
CDR3 protein: CASSSGGPGVYGYTF

J gene: TRBJ1-1
D gene: .
CDR3 length: 14
V gene: TRBV3-1
CDR3 protein: CASSQDWYGTEAFF

J gene: TRBJ2-6
D gene: TRBD1
CDR3 length: 19
V gene: TRBV5-1
CDR3 protein: CASSFQGTGERIGANVPTF

J gene: TRBJ2-7
D gene: TRBD2
CDR3 length: 18
V gene: TRBV29-1
CDR3 protein: CSVEDPVRLAGVGYEQYF

J gene: TRBJ1-2
D gene: .
CDR3 length: 15
V gene: TRBV28
CDR3 protein: CASSLSRDLDYGYTF

J gene: TRBJ2-7
D gene: .
CDR3 length: 12
V gene: TRBV30
CDR3 protein: CAWEGEVYEQYF

J gene: TRBJ2-4
D gene: .
CDR3 length: 14
V gene: TRBV7-9
CDR3 protein: CASSSNVAKNIQYF

J gene: TRBJ2-4
D gene: TRBD1
CDR3 length: 16
V gene: TRBV5-1
CDR3 protein: CASSFNPGQGRGIQYF

J gene: TRBJ2-5
D gene: .
CDR3 length: 14
V gene: TRBV5-1
CDR3 protein: CASSLDGTGETQYF

J gene: TRBJ2-7
D gene: TRBD2
CDR3 length: 14
V gene: TRBV30
CDR3 protein: CAWSLGLAGLEQYF

J gene: TRBJ2-2
D gene: .
CDR3 length: 16
V gene: TRBV15
CDR3 protein: CATSPGSQVNTGELFF

J gene: TRBJ2-3
D gene: .
CDR3 length: 15
V gene: TRBV20-1
CDR3 protein: CSASVRAIGTDTQYF

J gene: TRBJ2-3
D gene: TRBD2
CDR3 length: 15
V gene: TRBV20-1
CDR3 protein: CSANPRTSGTDTQYF

J gene: TRBJ2-2
D gene: .
CDR3 length: 16
V gene: TRBV6-1
CDR3 protein: CASSVRREPNTGELFF

J gene: TRBJ2-7
D gene: .
CDR3 length: 13
V gene: TRBV9
CDR3 protein: CASSGISSYEQYF

J gene: TRBJ2-1
D gene: TRBD2
CDR3 length: 14
V gene: TRBV7-9
CDR3 protein: CASSFQRGGGEQFF

J gene: TRBJ2-1
D gene: TRBD2
CDR3 length: 15
V gene: TRBV5-1
CDR3 protein: CASSRGGLESGEQFF

J gene: TRBJ2-3
D gene: .
CDR3 length: 16
V gene: TRBV11-2
CDR3 protein: CASSLGDGGSTDTQYF

J gene: TRBJ2-7
D gene: .
CDR3 length: 16
V gene: TRBV5-1
CDR3 protein: CASSLSPGASSYEQYF

J gene: TRBJ1-2
D gene: .
CDR3 length: 13
V gene: TRBV28
CDR3 protein: CASSPSDTPDYTF

J gene: TRBJ2-7
D gene: TRBD2
CDR3 length: 15
V gene: TRBV6-5
CDR3 protein: CASSYSLSGRVEQYF

J gene: TRBJ1-2
D gene: .
CDR3 length: 15
V gene: TRBV27
CDR3 protein: CASTRGGELNYGYTF

J gene: TRBJ2-1
D gene: TRBD2
CDR3 length: 15
V gene: TRBV11-2
CDR3 protein: CASTRGGSSYNEQFF

J gene: TRBJ1-5
D gene: TRBD1
CDR3 length: 16
V gene: TRBV19
CDR3 protein: CASSTRADRMTQPQHF

J gene: TRBJ2-7
D gene: TRBD2
CDR3 length: 16
V gene: TRBV7-3
CDR3 protein: CASSPRTSICMDEQYF

J gene: TRBJ1-1
D gene: .
CDR3 length: 12
V gene: TRBV19
CDR3 protein: CASSAPGGEAFF

J gene: TRBJ2-1
D gene: TRBD2
CDR3 length: 18
V gene: TRBV3-1
CDR3 protein: CASSWGLAGRGNYNEQFF

J gene: TRBJ2-3
D gene: .
CDR3 length: 14
V gene: TRBV5-1
CDR3 protein: CASSSRLGGDTQYF

J gene: TRBJ1-5
D gene: TRBD1
CDR3 length: 15
V gene: TRBV6-1
CDR3 protein: CASSAKGTGYQPQHF

J gene: TRBJ1-5
D gene: .
CDR3 length: 15
V gene: TRBV6-1
CDR3 protein: CASSPGGGYGQPQHF

J gene: TRBJ1-1
D gene: .
CDR3 length: 14
V gene: TRBV29-1
CDR3 protein: CSALPGPGGTEAFF

J gene: TRBJ1-1
D gene: TRBD1
CDR3 length: 14
V gene: TRBV10-1
CDR3 protein: CASSSDRDIPEAFF

J gene: TRBJ2-2
D gene: TRBD1
CDR3 length: 18
V gene: TRBV28
CDR3 protein: CASSPLTGGHGATGELFF

J gene: TRBJ2-7
D gene: .
CDR3 length: 14
V gene: TRBV6-2/TRBV6-3
CDR3 protein: CASSYSMPAYEQYF

J gene: TRBJ2-7
D gene: .
CDR3 length: 15
V gene: TRBV6-2/TRBV6-3
CDR3 protein: CASSTTGPYPLEQYF

J gene: TRBJ1-2
D gene: .
CDR3 length: 15
V gene: TRBV19
CDR3 protein: CASTPSGQSNYGYTF

J gene: TRBJ2-3
D gene: TRBD1
CDR3 length: 16
V gene: TRBV2
CDR3 protein: CASSQYGGQLTDTQYF

J gene: TRBJ2-5
D gene: .
CDR3 length: 13
V gene: TRBV20-1
CDR3 protein: CSANDGPNETQYF

J gene: TRBJ2-6
D gene: .
CDR3 length: 17
V gene: TRBV6-1
CDR3 protein: CASRSRGPTSGANVLTF

J gene: TRBJ2-7
D gene: .
CDR3 length: 15
V gene: TRBV28
CDR3 protein: CASSLSAGEYYEQYF

J gene: TRBJ1-5
D gene: .
CDR3 length: 15
V gene: TRBV2
CDR3 protein: CASSPGQTSNQPQHF

J gene: TRBJ2-7
D gene: TRBD1
CDR3 length: 15
V gene: TRBV11-2
CDR3 protein: CASSGRPGQPYEQYF